Below are 30 T cell receptor beta chains sequenced from a single sample in a study of post-analysis software for immune sequencing data. Unique molecular identifiers featured in each of the TCR beta cDNA libraries. MiXCR was run by TCRdb on the PCR reads, yielding one entry per CDR3 protein. The sample shows some 700,000 distinct CDR3 sequences, 55% to 70% of them seen only once. What these receptors recognize is not known. General study findings and limits: Patients showed TRBV5-6, TRBV5-1 and TRBV20-1 among five TRBV segments more frequent than in controls.

The sample taken for sequencing was blood. These receptors were collected from a girl aged 2 to 10 with multiple sclerosis.

This rearrangement joins TRBV7-9 to TRBJ2-1, with D perhaps TRBD1 or TRBD2 (6 bases each). Germline V gene data show CDR1 as SEHNR and CDR2 as FQNEAQ (reference sequence). This CDR3 is 16 amino acids long. V dropped 0 bases and J dropped 2 bases, with 11 bases sitting between them. The DNA for the CDR3 is TGTGCCAGCAGCTTAGCGGCAGGGGAGGCCTACAATGAGCAGTTCTTC. It translates to CASSLAAGEAYNEQFF.

The chain employs TRBV12-3 or TRBV12-4 and TRBJ2-2, with D unclear. The CDR3 length is 14 residues. V dropped 6 bases and J dropped 5 bases, with 13 bases sitting between them. CDR3 in DNA: TGTGCCAGCAGCTCCAGAGGTAGTACCGGGGAGCTGTTTTTT. Translation gives CASSSRGSTGELFF.

The chain links TRBV11-2 to TRBJ1-1, with D maybe TRBD1 (5 bases). The length of the CDR3 is 14 residues. Per germline, CDR1 SGHAT and CDR2 FQNNGV. The ends were cut back, 1 base at V and 6 bases at J, with 12 bases in the middle. The CDR3 sequence: CASSLAARDPEAFF. In nucleotides, the CDR3 is TGTGCCAGCAGCTTAGCTGCCAGGGACCCTGAAGCTTTCTTT.

The V gene is TRBV20-1, the J gene TRBJ2-3; no definite D call. The CDR3 has 13 amino acids. Germline loops: CDR1 DFQATT, CDR2 SNEGSKA (reference sequence). V was clipped by 2 bases and J by 1 base, with 7 bases between them. The CDR3 here is CSARRDGTDTQYF. The CDR3 DNA sequence: TGCAGTGCTAGACGCGACGGCACAGATACGCAGTATTTT.

This clonotype was detected only a few times. The chain carries TRBV6-1 and TRBJ2-5, with unresolved D. The CDR3 has 13 residues. Between the trimmed V and J ends, which lost 6 bases and 5 bases, there was a span of 13 bases. Germline loops: CDR1 MNHNS, CDR2 SASEGT. The CDR3 reads CASRRTVKETQYF. The DNA for the CDR3 is TGTGCCAGCAGGAGGACGGTAAAGGAGACCCAGTACTTC.

This clonotype was seen a few times. V and J are TRBV6-5 and TRBJ1-6; D not certain. Trimming removed 0 bases from V and 0 bases from J, with 12 bases in between. Germline V gene sequence: CDR1 MNHEY, CDR2 SVGAGI. The CDR3 covers 18 residues. The CDR3 DNA follows: TGTGCCAGCAGTTACTCCTCGACCCGTAGCTCCTATAATTCACCCCTCCACTTT. Translating it yields CASSYSSTRSSYNSPLHF.

V gene TRBV12-3 or TRBV12-4 combines with J gene TRBJ1-6; D gene unclear. CDR3 length: 13 amino acids. V was trimmed by 4 bases and J by 3 bases, leaving 4 bases between them. As DNA, the CDR3 is TGTGCCAGCAGTTACGGCTATAATTCACCCCTCCACTTT. Residues: CASSYGYNSPLHF.

This clonotype was picked up one time. The rearrangement uses TRBV7-9 and TRBJ1-2; D possibly corresponds to TRBD1 (5 bases). This CDR3 is built from 15 residues. Germline V gives CDR1 SEHNR, CDR2 FQNEAQ (reference sequence). Trimming took 2 bases from V and 4 from J, leaving 14 bases between them. The CDR3 is CASSLSVGGSYGYTF. For the CDR3, the DNA is TGTGCCAGCAGCTTATCGGTTGGGGGGAGCTATGGCTACACCTTC.

This clonotype has only one observation. The J gene is TRBJ1-1, the V gene TRBV18; 7 positions agree with TRBD1. The J segment lost 3 bases and the V segment lost 0 bases, leaving 7 bases of the junction unmatched. Germline-derived CDR1 and CDR2 are KGHSH and LQKENI. The CDR3 runs 16 residues. The CDR3: CASSPPSRRGDTEAFF. The CDR3 nucleotides are TGTGCCAGCTCACCACCGAGTCGCAGGGGGGACACTGAAGCTTTCTTT.

This clonotype showed up just a few times. This chain links TRBV4-3 with TRBJ2-1; the match to TRBD2 covers 14 bases. The CDR3 loop spans 17 amino acids. Unmatched junction bases numbered 4, after V lost 4 bases and J lost 2 bases. CDR1 is LGHNA and CDR2 is YSLEER in the germline V gene. As DNA, the CDR3 is TGCGCCAGCAGCCCATCGACTAGCGGGGGGGCCTACAATGAGCAGTTCTTC. It codes for CASSPSTSGGAYNEQFF.

The rearrangement joins TRBV2 to TRBJ1-4; 9 nucleotides line up with TRBD1. Germline CDR1 SNHLY, CDR2 FYNNEI. This CDR3 is built from 15 residues. V gave up 1 base and J gave up 11 bases; unmatched junction bases: 8. The CDR3 DNA sequence: TGTGCCAGCAGTGAAGTATGGAGACAGGGGGGTAAACTGTTTTTT. Amino acid sequence: CASSEVWRQGGKLFF.

The V gene is TRBV10-3, the J gene TRBJ2-1; TRBD2 might be the D (7 bases). In germline, CDR1 is ENHRY, CDR2 SYGVKD. Trimming removed 3 bases at V and 12 bases at J, with 21 bases between. CDR3 length: 15 residues. CDR3 nucleotides: TGTGCCATCAGTGACCGGGGGGACATGAGAACGGGGCAGTTCTTC. This sequence encodes CAISDRGDMRTGQFF.

CDR3 in amino acids: CASSPMGQNNYGYTF. The CDR3 nucleotides read TGCGCCAGCAGCCCGATGGGACAGAATAACTATGGCTACACCTTC. The gene calls are TRBV4-1 and TRBJ1-2; TRBD1 agrees at 7 bases. The CDR3 is 15 amino acids. V shed 4 bases, J shed 1 base, and the junction held 6 bases outside the gene matches. Per the germline V gene, CDR1 is MGHRA and CDR2 is YSYEKL.

The V call is TRBV7-2, the J call TRBJ2-3; no clear D. Looked up from germline, CDR1 is SGHTA and CDR2 is FQGNSA. V dropped 5 bases and J dropped 4 bases, with 16 bases sitting between them. CDR3 length: 15 amino acids. The CDR3 DNA follows: TGTGCCAGCAGCCAAAATGCGAGACTGGCAGATACGCAGTATTTT. Translating it yields CASSQNARLADTQYF.

The chain joins TRBV10-3 to TRBJ2-1; 12 bases map to TRBD1. V gave up 5 bases and J gave up 10 bases; unmatched junction bases: 12. The CDR3 extends over 16 amino acids. Germline CDR1 is ENHRY and CDR2 is SYGVKD. The CDR3 here is CAISQRDGTGGWEQFF. CDR3 bases: TGTGCCATCAGTCAACGTGACGGGACAGGGGGCTGGGAGCAGTTCTTC.

This clonotype was recorded a few times. The chain employs TRBV4-2 and TRBJ2-1; a possible D gene is TRBD1 (6 bases). Germline V gene sequence: CDR1 LGHNA, CDR2 YNFKEQ. CDR3 length: 14 amino acids. V lost 6 bases to trimming and J lost 6 bases, with 15 bases between them. The CDR3 loop is CASRVGASGNEQFF. The CDR3 DNA is TGTGCCAGCAGAGTGGGGGCTAGTGGCAATGAGCAGTTCTTC.

This clonotype appeared a few times. The genes are TRBV12-3 or TRBV12-4 and TRBJ2-7; 11 nucleotides line up with TRBD2. This CDR3 is 14 amino acids long. With 8 bases clipped from V and 3 bases from J, the junction kept 6 bases outside the gene matches. CDR3 nucleotides: TGTGCCAGCGGGGGACTAGCGGCCCACTACGAGCAGTACTTC. Protein sequence: CASGGLAAHYEQYF.

This clonotype came up a few times. CDR3: CASRDTSGSYNEQFF. In DNA, the CDR3 is TGCGCCAGCAGGGATACTAGCGGTTCCTACAATGAGCAGTTCTTC. V gene TRBV5-1 combines with J gene TRBJ2-1, with 8 bases matching TRBD2. The junction had 5 bases not matched to a gene; V was cut back by 5 bases and J by 1 base. The germline V gene encodes CDR1 SGHRS and CDR2 YFSETQ. The CDR3 runs to 15 residues.

This sequence joins TRBV12-3 or TRBV12-4 and TRBJ2-3, with D unclear. CDR3 length: 17 amino acids. V was shortened by 3 bases and J by 2 bases, with 18 bases between the two germline ends. In DNA, the CDR3 is TGTGCCAGCAGTTTTTCCCCCAAGGCCGGGTACACAGATACGCAGTATTTT. This translates into CASSFSPKAGYTDTQYF.

The CDR3 nucleotides read TGTGCCAGCAGGGTGACAGATACCTACGAGCAGTACTTC. Its protein product is CASRVTDTYEQYF. The rearrangement links TRBV6-6 to TRBJ2-7, with D possibly TRBD1 on 5 matching bases. The CDR3 runs to 13 residues. Deletions cut 6 bases from V and 2 bases from J, with 11 bases between. The germline gives CDR1 MNHNY, CDR2 SVGAGI (reference sequence).

This chain joins TRBV5-1 and TRBJ1-2, with D unresolved. The germline V and J ends were trimmed by 6 bases and 1 base, with 13 bases remaining between them. Germline values: CDR1 SGHRS, CDR2 YFSETQ. This CDR3 has 14 amino acids. In DNA form, the CDR3 reads TGCGCCAGCACCCCGGGAGACAATAACTATGGCTACACCTTC. This gives the protein CASTPGDNNYGYTF.

This clonotype was observed a few times. The chain employs TRBV21-1 and TRBJ2-1; the tabulated D call, TRBD2, remains unverified against the DNA. TRBV21-1 is flagged as a pseudogene. The CDR3 covers 17 residues. The chain's CDR3 is CASSKEGSGSRTDEQFF. The CDR3 nucleotides are TGTGCCAGCAGCAAAGAAGGTAGCGGGAGTAGGACAGATGAGCAGTTCTTC.

This clonotype was picked up a small number of times. Just one base apart from a much larger clone, this may be a read error. The chain joins TRBV6-1 to TRBJ2-1, with TRBD1 matching over 9 bases. The better agreement between TRBJ2-7 and the DNA end casts doubt on the J call. CDR1 MNHNS and CDR2 SASEGT come from the germline V gene. The CDR3 is 14 amino acids. DNA for the CDR3: TGTGCCAGCAGTCGGGACAGGGTAATCAATGAGCAGTACTTC. Amino acids: CASSRDRVINEQYF.

The V and J genes are TRBV20-1 and TRBJ2-5; TRBD1 matches at 8 bases. CDR3 length equals 16 residues. CDR1 and CDR2 from the germline V gene are DFQATT and SNEGSKA (reference sequence). Trimming at V came to 6 bases and at J to 3 bases, leaving 15 bases not matched to a gene. The CDR3 spells CSAPDRVWGRKETQYF. The DNA for the CDR3 is TGCAGTGCCCCGGACAGGGTGTGGGGACGTAAAGAGACCCAGTACTTC.

The chain couples TRBV20-1 to TRBJ1-2; TRBD1 might be the D (6 bases). Looked up from germline, CDR1 is DFQATT and CDR2 is SNEGSKA (reference sequence). This CDR3 has 14 amino acids. Trimming took off 3 bases at V and 1 base at J, with 12 bases between the two ends. The CDR3 sequence: CSASETGLNYGYTF. The CDR3 DNA reads as TGCAGTGCTAGTGAGACAGGACTTAACTATGGCTACACCTTC.

The gene calls are TRBV5-1 and TRBJ1-2; TRBD1 might be the D (5 bases). V was cut by 4 bases and J by 0 bases, with 13 bases left in between. The CDR3 is made up of 15 amino acids. Germline loops: CDR1 SGHRS, CDR2 YFSETQ. CDR3 sequence: CASSRDVTANYGYTF. The CDR3 nucleotides are TGCGCCAGCAGCAGGGATGTGACAGCTAACTATGGCTACACCTTC.

This clonotype was observed a few times. The V gene is TRBV7-2, the J gene TRBJ2-5; TRBD1 aligns across 7 bases. The germline CDR1 and CDR2 sequences are SGHTA and FQGNSA. V shed 1 base, J shed 0 bases, and the junction held 5 bases outside the gene matches. This CDR3 comprises 16 residues. The CDR3 DNA reads TGTGCCAGCAGCTTAGGAGACAGGGTCAACCAAGAGACCCAGTACTTC. As protein: CASSLGDRVNQETQYF.

This clonotype was seen a few times. The V gene is TRBV5-1, the J gene TRBJ2-5; 10 nucleotides agree with TRBD2. The CDR3 is 16 amino acids. From germline, CDR1 is SGHRS and CDR2 YFSETQ. The junction had 8 bases not matched to a gene; V was cut back by 2 bases and J by 4 bases. The chain's CDR3 is CASSFGAGGIGETQYF. The DNA of the CDR3 is TGCGCCAGCAGCTTCGGAGCGGGAGGGATTGGAGAGACCCAGTACTTC.

The V call is TRBV7-9, the J call TRBJ2-1, with 9 bases aligning to TRBD1. V gave up 3 bases and J gave up 7 bases; unmatched junction bases: 10. The CDR3 covers 16 residues. Per germline, CDR1 SEHNR and CDR2 FQNEAQ (reference sequence). CDR3 region: CASSLDGTGLKNEQFF. Written as DNA, the CDR3 is TGTGCCAGCAGCTTGGACGGGACAGGGTTGAAGAATGAGCAGTTCTTC.

This clonotype was found a few times. The V gene is TRBV6-2 or TRBV6-3, the J gene TRBJ2-7; possibly TRBD2 for D (6 bases). The J call may not be correct, given that the DNA end is closer to TRBJ2-5. This CDR3 has 13 residues. CDR1 is MNHEY and CDR2 is SVGEGT in the germline V gene. This CDR3 is CASSYIGGETQYF. The CDR3 nucleotides are TGTGCCAGCAGTTACATCGGAGGGGAGACCCAGTACTTC.